The clone carrying this TCR beta chain was observed a handful of times. Its target is not known. Treatment: oral pan-JAK inhibitor, 5-10 mg twice daily. These data originate in a study of CD8+ T cells in alopecia areata. Study outcomes and limitations: For baseline CD8+ expansion, any link to response stays uncertain with one nonresponder. Researchers reported that TCR sharing among patients proved less clear than in mice, possibly HLA-linked.

The CDR3 is 15 amino acids. The trim removed 7 bases at V and 2 bases at J, leaving 7 bases unmatched. The V gene's germline CDR1 is SNHLY and CDR2 FYNNEI. The authors extracted RNA and reverse transcribed it into cDNA as the sequencing template. The assay was immunoSEQ multiplex PCR, and TCRdb's table has in-frame clones only and misses some. This sample has about 210,000 clones, with 64% found just once. The sample in question was CD4+ T cells sorted from blood, obtained at week 4, from a patient treated with tofacitinib. This TCR was recovered from a human donor with alopecia areata. The V and J genes are TRBV2 and TRBJ2-7; 11 bases are a match to TRBD1. CDR3 sequence (DNA): TGTGCCAGCAAGAAGGACAGGGGGCGCCCCTACGAGCAGTACTTC. Protein sequence: CASKKDRGRPYEQYF. The full variable domain, completed using reference TRBV2 and TRBJ2-7, is EPEVTQTPSHQVTQMGQEVILRCVPISNHLYFYWYRQILGQKVEFLVSFYNNEISEKSEIFDDQFSVERPDGSNFTLKIRSTKLEDSAMYFCASKKDRGRPYEQYFGPGTRLTVT.